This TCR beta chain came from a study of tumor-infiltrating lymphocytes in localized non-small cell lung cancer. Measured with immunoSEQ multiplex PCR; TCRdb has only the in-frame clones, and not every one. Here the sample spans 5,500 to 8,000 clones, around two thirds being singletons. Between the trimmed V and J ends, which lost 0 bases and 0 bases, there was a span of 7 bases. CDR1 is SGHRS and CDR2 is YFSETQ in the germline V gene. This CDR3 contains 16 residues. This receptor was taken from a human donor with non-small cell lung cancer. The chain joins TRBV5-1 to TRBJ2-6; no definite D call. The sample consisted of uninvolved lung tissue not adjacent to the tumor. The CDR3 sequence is CASSLDPGSGANVLTF. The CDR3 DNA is TGCGCCAGCAGCTTGGATCCCGGCTCTGGGGCCAACGTCCTGACTTTC.